The clone carrying this TCR beta chain came up many times. A library of TCRbeta sequences, prepared with unique molecular identifiers, was generated. In TCRdb, the PCR reads were re-called with MiXCR into one record per CDR3 protein. Found here are around 600,000 distinct CDR3 sequences, around 17% of them singletons; the top ten hold 0.8% to 1.1%. The sample is drawn from a study of T-cell reconstitution after alpha-beta-depleted transplantation in children. This clonotype was obtained from a human donor who donated a stem cell graft to a child with acute myeloid leukemia. The sample consisted of PBMCs from the stem cell graft donor, taken from the stem cell graft.

The chain's CDR3 is CSARREDTQYF. Written as DNA, the CDR3 is TGCAGTGCTAGAAGGGAGGATACGCAGTATTTT. The rearrangement uses TRBV20-1 and TRBJ2-3, with a possible D match to TRBD2 (5 bases). The CDR3 sequence is 11 residues long. Trimming cost V 2 bases and J 6 bases, with 6 bases left between them. The germline gives CDR1 DFQATT, CDR2 SNEGSKA (reference sequence).